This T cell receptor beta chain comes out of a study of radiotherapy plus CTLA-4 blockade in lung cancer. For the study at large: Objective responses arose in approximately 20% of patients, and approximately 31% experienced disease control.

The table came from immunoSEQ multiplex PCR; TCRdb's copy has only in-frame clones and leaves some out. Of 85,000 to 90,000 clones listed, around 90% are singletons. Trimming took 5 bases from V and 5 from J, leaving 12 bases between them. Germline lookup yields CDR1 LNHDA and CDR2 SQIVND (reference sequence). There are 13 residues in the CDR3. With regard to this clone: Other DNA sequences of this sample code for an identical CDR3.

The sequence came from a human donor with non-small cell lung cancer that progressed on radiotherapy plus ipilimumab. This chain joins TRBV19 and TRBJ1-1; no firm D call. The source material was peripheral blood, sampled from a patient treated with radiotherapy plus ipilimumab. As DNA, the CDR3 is TGTGCCAGTAGTCCCCGTGGACGGACTGAAGCTTTCTTT. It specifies CASSPRGRTEAFF.